Below are 24 T cell receptor beta chains sequenced from a single sample in a study of beta chain features in type 1 diabetes (dated by TCRdb to 2017 to 2018). The library was produced with the immunoSEQ multiplex PCR assay. The entire isolated RNA was reverse transcribed using the High Capacity cDNA Reverse Transcription Kit, and thus expressed TCRB transcripts were sequenced. The table comes from immuneACCESS by way of TCRdb, which keeps in-frame sequences with V and J called. Part of the clones is missing from these tables; in studies checked, under half for an unresolved V gene and the rest for unknown reasons. This sample comprises about 900,000 clones, roughly 15% of them detected only once. The leading ten clones occupy about 0.02% of the sample. The sequenced sample was naive CD4+ T cells from blood. Reading the label with the study, this specimen's cell subset or site is: true naive CD4+ T cells. These receptors were taken from a woman aged 18-30 years in good health.

V is TRBV11-2 and J is TRBJ2-1; D may correspond to TRBD1 or TRBD2 (5 bases each). The CDR3 is made up of 16 amino acids. Germline V gene data show CDR1 as SGHAT and CDR2 as FQNNGV. Trimming cost V 5 bases and J 5 bases, with 19 bases left between them. The CDR3 spells CASSRPAWGKDNEQFF. CDR3 DNA: TGTGCCAGCAGCCGCCCGGCGTGGGGGAAAGACAATGAGCAGTTCTTC.

This clone was detected a few times. V usage is TRBV5-1 and J usage is TRBJ2-5; 7 positions match TRBD1. Germline CDR1 SGHRS, CDR2 YFSETQ. Trimming cost V 4 bases and J 5 bases; bases outside gene matches: 11. The CDR3 consists of 15 residues. Written as DNA, the CDR3 is TGCGCCAGCAGCAGCATACAGGGGAGTGCGGAGACCCAGTACTTC. It specifies CASSSIQGSAETQYF.

The chain joins TRBV14 to TRBJ2-7, with D hard to call. The CDR3 has 12 amino acids. Germline V gene lookup returns CDR1 SGHDN and CDR2 FVKESK. Trimming took 1 base from V and 5 from J, leaving 6 bases between them. DNA for the CDR3: TGTGCCAGCAGCCAAGCCGGCGACGAGCAGTACTTC. This sequence encodes CASSQAGDEQYF.

V usage is TRBV5-1 and J usage is TRBJ2-1, with D possibly TRBD1 on 7 matching bases. V lost 1 base to trimming and J lost 4 bases, with 18 bases between them. Germline values: CDR1 SGHRS, CDR2 YFSETQ. The CDR3 contains 17 residues. Here the CDR3 DNA reads TGCGCCAGCAGCTTGTCCCCCCCGCGGGACAGATACAATGAGCAGTTCTTC. Encoded protein: CASSLSPPRDRYNEQFF.

This clone came up a few times. V gene TRBV7-9 combines with J gene TRBJ2-2; D is unresolved. This CDR3 contains 12 residues. Germline CDR1 and CDR2: SEHNR and FQNEAQ (reference sequence). V lost 0 bases to trimming and J lost 9 bases, with 5 bases between them. The CDR3 nucleotides read TGTGCCAGCAGCTTAGCATCACGGGAGCTGTTTTTT. Protein: CASSLASRELFF.

V is TRBV9 and J is TRBJ2-2, with D hard to call. This CDR3 has 15 residues. Looked up from germline, CDR1 is SGDLS and CDR2 is YYNGEE. The ends were cut back, 4 bases at V and 2 bases at J, with 12 bases in the middle. CDR3 DNA sequence: TGTGCCAGCAGCTATCCACCCTCCAACACCGGGGAGCTGTTTTTT. Translation: CASSYPPSNTGELFF. Full variable domain (missing parts from reference TRBV9 and TRBJ2-2): DSGVTQTPKHLITATGQRVTLRCSPRSGDLSVYWYQQSLDQGLQFLIQYYNGEERAKGNILERFSAQQFPDLHSELNLSSLELGDSALYFCASSYPPSNTGELFFGEGSRLTVL.

A single count supports this clone. Likely a read error: the CDR3 ends without its conserved phenylalanine or tryptophan. No DNA is shown, since the ends of the CDR3 on it are uncertain; the CDR3 is the one TCRdb lists. The rearrangement uses TRBV11-2 and TRBJ2-7; the table calls TRBD2, which could not be checked here. The CDR3 contains 14 residues when both ends are counted. CDR1 SGHAT and CDR2 FQNNGV come from the germline V gene. CDR3 region: CASSPGQTSGTAGI.

This sequence joins TRBV5-8 and TRBJ1-5; D is unresolved. CDR1 SGHTS and CDR2 YDEGEE come from the germline V gene. The CDR3 covers 10 residues. Trimming left V 7 bases short and J 5 bases short, with 4 bases between. The CDR3 is CASSDQPQHF. The DNA for the CDR3 is TGTGCCAGCTCCGATCAGCCCCAGCATTTT.

The rearrangement joins TRBV19 to TRBJ2-1; 13 bases align to TRBD2. The CDR3 has 17 amino acids. Germline-derived CDR1 and CDR2 are LNHDA and SQIVND (reference sequence). With V trimmed by 7 bases and J by 0 bases, 6 bases remained unmatched. The DNA for the CDR3 is TGTGCCAGTAAGGGACTAGCGGGATCACGCTCCTACAATGAGCAGTTCTTC. As protein: CASKGLAGSRSYNEQFF.

This chain links TRBV25-1 with TRBJ2-1; no clear D. This CDR3 has 12 amino acids. Germline V gives CDR1 MGHDK, CDR2 SYGVNS. V shed 6 bases and J shed 6 bases, with 9 bases lying between them. CDR3 loop: CASSKVGNEQFF. In DNA, the CDR3 is TGTGCCAGCAGCAAGGTGGGCAATGAGCAGTTCTTC. Drawing the rest from reference TRBV25-1 and TRBJ2-1, the complete variable domain is EADIYQTPRYLVIGTGKKITLECSQTMGHDKMYWYQQDPGMELHLIHYSYGVNSTEKGDLSSESTVSRIRTEHFPLTLESARPSHTSQYLCASSKVGNEQFFGPGTRLTVL.

The V gene is TRBV4-2, the J gene TRBJ2-7; TRBD1 aligns across 8 bases. Germline-derived CDR1 and CDR2 are LGHNA and YNFKEQ. V shed 0 bases, J shed 2 bases, and the junction held 6 bases outside the gene matches. This CDR3 spans 16 amino acids. The CDR3 reads CASSQETGGTPYEQYF. The CDR3 nucleotides are TGTGCCAGCAGCCAAGAAACAGGGGGGACCCCCTACGAGCAGTACTTC.

The rearrangement uses TRBV5-6 and TRBJ2-1; 10 nucleotides line up with TRBD2. J was trimmed by 8 bases and V by 0 bases; bases with no gene match: 8. Per germline, CDR1 SGHDT and CDR2 YYEEEE. The CDR3 contains 16 residues. This CDR3 reads CASSLARTSGSDEQFF. CDR3 nucleotides: TGTGCCAGCAGCTTGGCCAGGACTAGCGGATCCGATGAGCAGTTCTTC.

The chain has TRBV18 and TRBJ1-1, with D uncertain. Germline V gives CDR1 KGHSH, CDR2 LQKENI. CDR3 length: 13 amino acids. Trimming removed 3 bases at V and 4 bases at J, with 9 bases between. CDR3 in amino acids: CASSPKEGTEAFF. In DNA, the CDR3 is TGTGCCAGCTCACCGAAGGAGGGCACTGAAGCTTTCTTT.

This clone was counted between two and nine times. V is TRBV7-2 and J is TRBJ2-6, with D tentatively TRBD1 (6 bases). CDR1 and CDR2 (germline): SGHTA, FQGNSA. With 1 base removed from V and 1 base from J, the gap between germline ends came to 17 bases. The CDR3 is 19 residues long. CDR3 sequence reads: CASSLDGRGIRSGANVLTF. The CDR3 coding sequence is TGTGCCAGCAGCTTAGATGGCAGGGGAATTCGATCTGGGGCCAACGTCCTGACTTTC. Variable domain in full (rest from reference TRBV7-2 and TRBJ2-6): GAGVSQSPSNKVTEKGKDVELRCDPISGHTALYWYRQSLGQGLEFLIYFQGNSAPDKSGLPSDRFSAERTGGSVSTLTIQRTQQEDSAVYLCASSLDGRGIRSGANVLTFGAGSRLTVL.

V gene TRBV25-1 combines with J gene TRBJ2-5; TRBD2 matches at 7 bases. Germline trimming cut 5 bases from V and 2 bases from J; bases unmatched to any gene: 8. CDR1 is MGHDK and CDR2 is SYGVNS in the germline V gene. The CDR3 has 15 residues. The CDR3 spells CASSQWGGYQETQYF. The CDR3 nucleotides read TGTGCCAGCAGTCAATGGGGGGGATATCAAGAGACCCAGTACTTC.

The J gene is TRBJ2-5, the V gene TRBV6-6, with D possibly being TRBD2 (5 bases). Trimming removed 2 bases from V and 5 bases from J, with 9 bases in between. The CDR3 has 13 residues. Germline CDR1 MNHNY, CDR2 SVGAGI (reference sequence). This CDR3 is CASSYRGYETQYF. The CDR3 region has the DNA TGTGCCAGCAGTTACCGGGGATATGAGACCCAGTACTTC.

The chain uses TRBV2 and TRBJ2-1, with D unclear. This CDR3 comprises 10 residues. The germline CDR1 and CDR2 sequences are SNHLY and FYNNEI. V lost 8 bases, J lost 7 bases, and 6 bases lay in between. This chain's CDR3 is CASGRNEQFF. CDR3 bases: TGTGCCAGCGGGCGGAATGAGCAGTTCTTC.

There are a few counts of this clone. The sample carries other DNA sequences with the same CDR3. This sequence joins TRBV9 and TRBJ2-5; 7 bases agree with TRBD1. V shed 0 bases, J shed 5 bases, and the junction held 7 bases outside the gene matches. CDR3 length equals 15 residues. CDR1 is SGDLS and CDR2 is YYNGEE in the germline V gene. The CDR3 region has the DNA TGTGCCAGCAGCGTAGCAGGGGGTCGGAGGGAGACCCAGTACTTC. Protein: CASSVAGGRRETQYF.

This clone was counted only a few times. The chain employs TRBV6-5 and TRBJ2-7; 8 nucleotides match TRBD1. After removal of 4 bases from V and 6 bases from J, the junction contained 11 bases not matched to a gene. CDR1 and CDR2 from the germline V gene are MNHEY and SVGAGI. This CDR3 is 15 amino acids long. CDR3 in DNA: TGTGCCAGCAGTTCGACAGGGGCATCTCCCAGCGAGCAGTACTTC. This gives the protein CASSSTGASPSEQYF.

This clone was seen more than once but under ten times. The rearrangement uses TRBV5-1 and TRBJ1-4, with D uncertain. Trimming shortened V by 0 bases and J by 1 base, and 7 bases separated the two germline ends. The germline V gene has CDR1 SGHRS and CDR2 YFSETQ. The CDR3 runs 15 residues. The CDR3 loop is CASSLGWITNEKLFF. The CDR3, as DNA: TGCGCCAGCAGCTTGGGGTGGATAACTAATGAAAAACTGTTTTTT.

This chain's CDR3 is CASSLVAGGQNNEQFF. The CDR3 coding sequence is TGTGCCAGCAGCTTAGTAGCGGGAGGTCAGAACAATGAGCAGTTCTTC. V usage is TRBV11-2 and J usage is TRBJ2-1; 10 nucleotides match TRBD2. Germline trimming cut 1 base from V and 5 bases from J; bases unmatched to any gene: 5. The V gene's germline CDR1 is SGHAT and CDR2 FQNNGV. The CDR3 contains 16 residues.

J is TRBJ1-2 and V is TRBV15, with D possibly being TRBD1 (6 bases). V was trimmed by 0 bases and J by 1 base, leaving 15 bases between them. Germline V gene data show CDR1 as LNHNV and CDR2 as YYDKDF (reference sequence). The CDR3 spans 17 residues. CDR3 coding DNA: TGTGCCACCAGCAGAGACCGGGCGACAGGACGTAACTATGGCTACACCTTC. Translating it yields CATSRDRATGRNYGYTF.

This clone has just a few counts. The chain carries TRBV7-9 and TRBJ2-1; weak D call: TRBD1 (5 bases). Trimming shortened V by 3 bases and J by 8 bases, and 17 bases separated the two germline ends. Germline values: CDR1 SEHNR, CDR2 FQNEAQ (reference sequence). This CDR3 spans 15 amino acids. The CDR3 loop reads CASSFGQQLLDEQFF. CDR3 nucleotide sequence: TGTGCCAGCAGCTTTGGACAACAACTGTTGGATGAGCAGTTCTTC.

In this sample, this clone turned up a few times. The rearrangement joins TRBV11-1 to TRBJ2-1; D might be TRBD2 (5 bases). This CDR3 is 14 amino acids long. Per the germline V gene, CDR1 is SGHAT and CDR2 is FQDESV (reference sequence). V lost 2 bases and J lost 1, with 6 bases in between. CDR3 loop: CASSLRGSYNEQFF. The CDR3 DNA is TGTGCCAGCAGCTTAAGAGGGTCCTACAATGAGCAGTTCTTC.